This T cell receptor beta chain was identified during a study of control samples from healthy donors and cancer patients. The CDR3 consists of 15 residues. The V and J ends lost 4 bases and 2 bases, in that order; junction bases with no gene match: 4. The germline CDR1 and CDR2 sequences are MDHEN and SYDVKM. TCRdb keeps only in-frame clones here, not all; method: immunoSEQ multiplex PCR. The sample lists 40,000 to 60,000 clones, 80% to 90% occurring once. The chain recombines TRBV28 with TRBJ1-3, with 8 bases matching TRBD1. This receptor was obtained from a woman in her 50s with lung cancer. The sample taken for sequencing was PBMCs. In DNA, the CDR3 is TGTGCCAGCAGTTCCAGGACAGGGACTGGAAACACCATATATTTT. This encodes CASSSRTGTGNTIYF.